This T cell receptor (beta chain) stems from a study of cytomegalovirus exposure and HLA in healthy donors. Study-level findings and limits: Cytomegalovirus association was assigned to more than 150 TCR beta chains. Reported findings show TCR beta sequences accurately forecast HLA-A and HLA-B alleles in most subjects. Researchers reported that a few CMV-associated chains were confirmed in vitro as CMV antigen-specific.

Whereas donors were nominally healthy upon sampling, unrecorded immune exposures were probable. In regard to this clone: The antigen is not known.

Primers for the PCR totalled 60 Vbeta and 13 Jbeta. The protocol was immunoSEQ multiplex PCR, while the TCRdb copy is restricted to in-frame clones and leaves out a portion. The sample shows roughly 150,000 clones, 80% to 90% of them seen only once. V was pared by 5 bases and J by 7 bases, with 7 bases of the junction left unmatched. The CDR3 is made up of 14 amino acids. The germline gives CDR1 SEHNR, CDR2 FQNEAQ (reference sequence). The chain carries TRBV7-9 and TRBJ2-7; the match to TRBD2 covers 11 bases. The receptor was isolated from a young man in good health and CMV-seropositive. What was sequenced was PBMCs. The CDR3 sequence is CASSGPGTSGEQYF. The DNA for the CDR3 is TGTGCCAGCAGCGGACCCGGGACTAGCGGTGAGCAGTACTTC.